The present entry profiles one T cell receptor beta chain with its context. As yet, its antigen is unknown. PCR was performed using 60 Vbeta and 13 Jbeta primers. The assay was immunoSEQ multiplex PCR, and TCRdb's table has in-frame clones only and misses some. The data show some 170,000 clones, about four fifths seen once. The sample belongs to a study of cytomegalovirus exposure and HLA in healthy donors. The CDR3 extends over 17 amino acids. V was trimmed by 5 bases and J by 1 base, leaving 20 bases between them. Germline V gene lookup returns CDR1 SGHTA and CDR2 FQGNSA. Study outcomes and limitations: Confirmation was obtained in vitro that a few CMV-associated chains are specific for CMV antigens. Reportedly, fewer N-insertions than the approximately 700-donor mean appeared in an Asian-associated ancestry cluster in a later analysis. Cytomegalovirus-associated TCR beta chains were listed, numbering over 150. Indistinguishable V segments, including TRBV6-2 and TRBV6-3, were excluded.

What was sequenced was PBMCs. This chain connects TRBV7-2 to TRBJ1-2, with D tentatively TRBD1 (5 bases). The clonotype was recovered from a woman younger than 35 in good health and CMV-seropositive. The CDR3, as DNA: TGTGCCAGCAGCCGCTTTGGAGAGACAGCCTTTAACTATGGCTACACCTTC. This translates into CASSRFGETAFNYGYTF.